The source of this T cell receptor beta chain is a study of T cells in women clearing cervical HPV infection. Study details: Case blood drawn at lesion detection; control blood after infection cleared. Study-wide results and limits: Richness differences could reflect unmeasured T-cell content per sample.

Note on this clone: Its antigen is not known.

All participants had a single incident cervical HPV16 infection, and prevalent HPV16 infections were excluded. immunoSEQ multiplex PCR used an average of about 1,200 ng genomic DNA. Method: immunoSEQ multiplex PCR; TCRdb's copy keeps in-frame clones and lacks some. The sample has about 23,000 clones. The receptor was derived from a woman aged 18-69 years with a cervical HPV16 infection that either progressed to CIN3+ or cleared (not recorded which). Sequenced: blood buffy coat.

This CDR3 reads CASSFPASGGEAFF. Incomplete CDR3 DNA: TGCGCCAGCAGCTTCCCTGCCTCAGGGGGAGAA. This sequence joins TRBV5-1 and TRBJ1-1; the match to TRBD1 covers 7 bases. The CDR3 end falls 3 residues outside the read, so it is completed with the germline J gene. The CDR3 extends over 14 amino acids. In germline, CDR1 is SGHRS, CDR2 YFSETQ.